Shown below are 2 T cell receptor beta chains from a single sample sequenced in a study of blood T cells in healthy people across ages (dated by TCRdb to the mid-2010s). The method was 5' RACE. Sequencing used an Illumina HiSeq 2500. The second PCR ran for roughly 7 to 12 cycles and used a J-beta primer mix along with a sample-barcoded 5' primer. In TCRdb, the public reads were trimmed at Q25 with fastp and aligned with MiXCR, with productive beta chains retained. All rows with the same CDR3 protein become a single entry with the most common DNA and genes. A total of approximately 850,000 distinct CDR3 sequences appear in this sample, around 45% of them only once. The ten largest account for approximately 20% of the sample. Sample: blood. The receptors were gathered from a man aged 55 to 70 in good health.

The V call is TRBV20-1, the J call TRBJ2-5; the D gene is possibly TRBD2 (7 bases). The CDR3 consists of 18 residues. The V and J ends lost 0 bases and 5 bases respectively, with 25 bases between them. The germline V gene encodes CDR1 DFQATT and CDR2 SNEGSKA (reference sequence). The CDR3 sequence: CSARDLLPGGPLGETQYF. The CDR3 DNA sequence: TGCAGTGCTAGAGACCTCCTTCCGGGGGGCCCCTTGGGTGAGACCCAGTACTTC.

This clonotype has just a few counts. CDR3 coding DNA: TGTGCCAGCAGTGAGGAGCAGGGGCAGAGATCACCCCTCCACTTT. It translates to CASSEEQGQRSPLHF. The V gene is TRBV2, the J gene TRBJ1-6; perhaps TRBD1 as D (6 bases). V was pared by 3 bases and J by 10 bases, with 16 bases between. CDR3 length equals 15 residues. Germline V gene data show CDR1 as SNHLY and CDR2 as FYNNEI.